The 24 T cell receptor beta chains presented below share a single source sample, sequenced in a study of T cells expressing NK-cell markers. From the 5' RACE reads, TCRdb lists one entry per CDR3 protein and no DNA. Reported are a few hundred thousand distinct CDR3 sequences; the ten largest clones contain about 5.2%. Sequencing was performed on blood T cells: a sorted CD56 or NKG2C T cell subset, CD4+ or CD8+ T cells, or bulk PBMC T cells (not recorded which). The source is a man aged 18 to 69 in good health.

This chain uses TRBV6-1 with TRBJ2-4. The CDR3 extends over 15 amino acids. Germline CDR1 reads MNHNS; CDR2 reads SASEGT. The CDR3 sequence: CASSELAVAKNIQYF.

V usage is TRBV11-1 and J usage is TRBJ1-2; there is no DNA to check the TCRdb D call of TRBD1. The CDR3 spans 15 residues. The V gene's germline CDR1 is SGHAT and CDR2 FQDESV (reference sequence). The CDR3: CASSLMGEYDYGYTF.

The J gene is TRBJ2-7, the V gene TRBV7-2; the D call of TRBD1 rests on TCRdb alone, since no DNA is present to check it. The CDR3 covers 16 residues. Per the germline V gene, CDR1 is SGHTA and CDR2 is FQGNSA. The chain's CDR3 is CASSTSGGAGSYEQYF. Drawing the rest from reference TRBV7-2 and TRBJ2-7, the complete variable domain is GAGVSQSPSNKVTEKGKDVELRCDPISGHTALYWYRQSLGQGLEFLIYFQGNSAPDKSGLPSDRFSAERTGGSVSTLTIQRTQQEDSAVYLCASSTSGGAGSYEQYFGPGTRLTVT.

The chain employs TRBV5-1 and TRBJ1-2; TCRdb's D call of TRBD1 is untestable without DNA. CDR1 and CDR2 from the germline V gene are SGHRS and YFSETQ. The length of the CDR3 is 13 residues. CDR3 amino acids: CASSTGTGEHYTF.

CDR3 loop: CASSLDRAPFYEQYF. J is TRBJ2-7 and V is TRBV7-3; TCRdb picks TRBD1, but there is no DNA to check that call. CDR1 and CDR2 (germline): SGHTA, FQGTGA. This CDR3 region has 15 residues.

The rearrangement links TRBV6-6 to TRBJ2-3; the D call from TCRdb, TRBD1, cannot be confirmed without DNA. The V gene's germline CDR1 is MNHNY and CDR2 SVGAGI (reference sequence). The CDR3 extends over 12 amino acids. The chain's CDR3 is CATKGPLDTQYF.

The V call is TRBV18, the J call TRBJ2-1; the D call from TCRdb, TRBD1, cannot be confirmed without DNA. From germline, CDR1 is KGHSH and CDR2 LQKENI. The CDR3 covers 13 residues. CDR3 in amino acids: CASSPGQVVEQFF.

The chain has TRBV6-2 or TRBV6-3 and TRBJ2-7. Looked up from germline, CDR1 is MNHEY and CDR2 is SVGEGT. The CDR3 runs 12 residues. CDR3 sequence reads: CASRGNNVEQYF.

V gene TRBV4-1 combines with J gene TRBJ1-2; the TRBD1 assignment by TCRdb is unverifiable without DNA. Germline CDR1 and CDR2: MGHRA and YSYEKL. The CDR3 is 16 residues long. The CDR3 sequence is CASSQDNTPAAYGYTF.

The chain recombines TRBV3-1 with TRBJ1-2. Germline CDR1 LGHDT, CDR2 YNNKEL (reference sequence). CDR3 size: 13 residues. Here the CDR3 reads CASSQVGGGGYTF.

The rearrangement joins TRBV12-5 to TRBJ1-6; TCRdb's assignment of TRBD1 cannot be checked, as there is no DNA. There are 21 residues in the CDR3. In germline, CDR1 is LGHNT, CDR2 FRNRAP. CDR3 sequence: CASGLVHPGQGAGSYNSPLHF.

The chain employs TRBV11-2 and TRBJ2-3; TCRdb lists TRBD2, though no DNA is available to test this call. CDR1 and CDR2 from the germline V gene are SGHAT and FQNNGV. CDR3 length: 17 amino acids. CDR3 sequence: CASSTRLAGGPTDTQYF.

This chain connects TRBV7-8 to TRBJ1-2; TCRdb outputs TRBD1, but without DNA this stays unchecked. The CDR3 has 15 amino acids. Germline CDR1 reads SGHVS; CDR2 reads FQNEAQ. The CDR3 loop is CASSSNRVLGEGYTF.

The genes are TRBV3-1 and TRBJ2-7; TCRdb designates TRBD1, a call that cannot be tested without DNA. The CDR3 contains 14 residues. Germline V gene lookup returns CDR1 LGHDT and CDR2 YNNKEL (reference sequence). Here the CDR3 reads CASSQEWGPYEQYF.

The chain uses TRBV2 and TRBJ2-1; TCRdb lists TRBD1, though no DNA is available to test this call. Germline lookup yields CDR1 SNHLY and CDR2 FYNNEI. The CDR3 is made up of 16 amino acids. The CDR3 sequence is CASSFTGQGINNEQFF. The variable domain in full, with the rest retrieved from reference TRBV2 and TRBJ2-1, is EPEVTQTPSHQVTQMGQEVILRCVPISNHLYFYWYRQILGQKVEFLVSFYNNEISEKSEIFDDQFSVERPDGSNFTLKIRSTKLEDSAMYFCASSFTGQGINNEQFFGPGTRLTVL.

The gene calls are TRBV28 and TRBJ2-7; TCRdb picks TRBD1, but there is no DNA to check that call. The CDR3 contains 15 residues. From germline, CDR1 is MDHEN and CDR2 SYDVKM. CDR3 amino acids: CASSLPGTGVHEQYF.

The J gene is TRBJ2-1, the V gene TRBV19; no DNA is available, so the TRBD2 call from TCRdb remains unchecked. Per germline, CDR1 LNHDA and CDR2 SQIVND (reference sequence). The CDR3 has 16 amino acids. CDR3: CASSRSSGGASNEQFF.

This chain links TRBV13 with TRBJ2-1; without DNA, the TCRdb call of TRBD1 cannot be checked. The length of the CDR3 is 13 residues. Germline V gives CDR1 PRHDT, CDR2 FYEKMQ (reference sequence). CDR3 protein: CASSLGTGIYQFF.

The V and J genes are TRBV7-8 and TRBJ2-7; without DNA, the TCRdb call of TRBD1 cannot be checked. The CDR3 covers 13 residues. Germline V gives CDR1 SGHVS, CDR2 FQNEAQ. The CDR3 here is CASSTVPVYEQYF. The whole variable domain, remainder taken from reference TRBV7-8 and TRBJ2-7, is GAGVSQSPRYKVAKRGQDVALRCDPISGHVSLFWYQQALGQGPEFLTYFQNEAQLDKSGLPSDRFFAERPEGSVSTLKIQRTQQEDSAVYLCASSTVPVYEQYFGPGTRLTVT.

The chain couples TRBV7-2 to TRBJ2-1; TCRdb reports TRBD1, a call that lacks DNA to check it against. This CDR3 contains 16 residues. Per the germline V gene, CDR1 is SGHTA and CDR2 is FQGNSA. Here the CDR3 reads CASSSQSRTAYNEQFF. Filled out from reference TRBV7-2 and TRBJ2-1, the complete variable domain reads GAGVSQSPSNKVTEKGKDVELRCDPISGHTALYWYRQSLGQGLEFLIYFQGNSAPDKSGLPSDRFSAERTGGSVSTLTIQRTQQEDSAVYLCASSSQSRTAYNEQFFGPGTRLTVL.

The chain links TRBV12-3 or TRBV12-4 to TRBJ1-2; the TRBD1 assignment by TCRdb is unverifiable without DNA. This CDR3 comprises 16 residues. The CDR3 reads CASSPRRTGRVYGYTF.

The chain combines TRBV7-2 with TRBJ1-6. The CDR3 is 15 residues long. Germline-derived CDR1 and CDR2 are SGHTA and FQGNSA. CDR3 loop: CASSLPTATNSPLHF.

V usage is TRBV7-8 and J usage is TRBJ2-3; TCRdb's D call of TRBD2 is untestable without DNA. The CDR3 runs to 15 residues. Per germline, CDR1 SGHVS and CDR2 FQNEAQ. The CDR3: CASSLAAGGQDTQYF.

This sequence joins TRBV9 and TRBJ2-4; TCRdb's D call, TRBD2, is unchecked because there is no DNA. This CDR3 spans 15 amino acids. The germline V gene encodes CDR1 SGDLS and CDR2 YYNGEE. The CDR3 loop is CASSVGTQAKNIQYF.